The clone carrying this TCR beta chain was picked up a small number of times. CDR1 and CDR2 (germline): WNHNN, SYGVQD (reference sequence). V was trimmed by 1 base and J by 1 base, leaving 7 bases between them. The length of the CDR3 is 14 residues. The source of the sample is a study of identical twins. MiXCR, applied by TCRdb to the 5' RACE reads, yields one record per CDR3 protein. The sample records about 890,000 distinct CDR3 sequences, roughly an eighth being singletons. This same sample was also part of a study on yellow fever vaccine responses in identical twins. That study reports: The T cell response to vaccination in identical twins was reportedly partly convergent and partly personalized.

This clonotype was sampled from a young woman in good health. The source material was PBMCs. The chain joins TRBV10-1 to TRBJ1-1; D is unresolved. The CDR3 nucleotides are TGCGCCAGCAGTGAGTTGGAGGGGAACACTGAAGCTTTCTTT. Residues: CASSELEGNTEAFF.